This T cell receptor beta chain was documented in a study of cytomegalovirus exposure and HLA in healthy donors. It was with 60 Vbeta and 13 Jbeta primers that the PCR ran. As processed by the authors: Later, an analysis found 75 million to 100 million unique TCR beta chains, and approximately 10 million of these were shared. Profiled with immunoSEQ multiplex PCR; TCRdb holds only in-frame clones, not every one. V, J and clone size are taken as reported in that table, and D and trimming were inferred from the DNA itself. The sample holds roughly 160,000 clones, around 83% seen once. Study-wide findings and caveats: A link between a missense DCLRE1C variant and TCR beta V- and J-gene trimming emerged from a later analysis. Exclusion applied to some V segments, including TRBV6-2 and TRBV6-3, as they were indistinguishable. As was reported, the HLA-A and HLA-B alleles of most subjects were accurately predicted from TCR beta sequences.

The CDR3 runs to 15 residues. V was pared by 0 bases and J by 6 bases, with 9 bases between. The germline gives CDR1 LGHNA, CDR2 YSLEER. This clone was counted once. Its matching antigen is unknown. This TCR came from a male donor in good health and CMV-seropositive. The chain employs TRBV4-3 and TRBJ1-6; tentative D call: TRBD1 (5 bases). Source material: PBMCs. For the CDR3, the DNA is TGCGCCAGCAGCCAAGAGGTCAGGGTTAATTCACCCCTCCACTTT. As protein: CASSQEVRVNSPLHF.